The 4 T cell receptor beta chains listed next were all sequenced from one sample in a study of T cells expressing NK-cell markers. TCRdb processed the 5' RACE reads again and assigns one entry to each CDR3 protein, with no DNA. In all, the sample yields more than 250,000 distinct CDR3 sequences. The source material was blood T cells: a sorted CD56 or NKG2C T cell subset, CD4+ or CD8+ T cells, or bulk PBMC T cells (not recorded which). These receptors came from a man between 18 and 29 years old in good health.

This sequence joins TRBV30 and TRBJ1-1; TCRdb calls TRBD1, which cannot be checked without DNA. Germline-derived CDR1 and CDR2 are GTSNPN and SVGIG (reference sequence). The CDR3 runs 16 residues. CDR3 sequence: CAWSAPFRGRNTEAFF.

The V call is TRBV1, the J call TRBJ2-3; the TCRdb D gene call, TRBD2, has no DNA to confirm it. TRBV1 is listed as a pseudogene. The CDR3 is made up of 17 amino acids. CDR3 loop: CTSSRGLAGVQEDTQYF.

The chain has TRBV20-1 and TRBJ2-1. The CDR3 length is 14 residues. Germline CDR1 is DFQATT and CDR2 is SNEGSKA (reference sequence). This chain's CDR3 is CSGETDHSYNEQFF.

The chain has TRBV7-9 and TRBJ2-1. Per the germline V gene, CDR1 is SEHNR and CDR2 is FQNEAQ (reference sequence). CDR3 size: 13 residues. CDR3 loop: CASSLAQQNEQFF. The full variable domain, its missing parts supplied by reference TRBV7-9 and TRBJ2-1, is DTGVSQNPRHKITKRGQNVTFRCDPISEHNRLYWYRQTLGQGPEFLTYFQNEAQLEKSRLLSDRFSAERPKGSFSTLEIQRTEQGDSAMYLCASSLAQQNEQFFGPGTRLTVL.